This is a list of T cell receptor beta chains from one sample in a study of blood T cell repertoires in COVID-19. Assay: immunoSEQ multiplex PCR; the TCRdb copy retains only in-frame clones and omits some. The sample comprises under 200,000 clones, around 90% of which are singletons, and 0.5% to 0.55% rests with the top ten. Input material: peripheral blood. These receptors came from a man in his forties or fifties with acute or convalescent COVID-19. The CDR3 runs from the conserved cysteine through the conserved F or W. D genes are given only for firm matches. Clone size is not always given. Where it is, it says once, few, many or a class for expanded clones.

j_call,clone_size,v_call,d_call,cdr3_nt,cdr3_aa
TRBJ2-5,-,TRBV7-9,-,TGTGCCAGCAGCTTAGATCTGTCCAGGAAAGAGACCCAGTACTTC,CASSLDLSRKETQYF
TRBJ2-5,-,TRBV5-1,TRBD2,TGCGCCAGCAGCTTGCAACGGGAGAGGGAGGGGGAGACCCAGTACTTC,CASSLQREREGETQYF
TRBJ1-5,once,TRBV6-6,-,TGTGCCAGCACCAAAAAGGAAACCCAAGCGGGGCCCCAGCATTTT,CASTKKETQAGPQHF
TRBJ2-2,-,TRBV9,-,TGTGCCAGCAGTAGGACTCCAAACACCGGGGAGCTGTTTTTT,CASSRTPNTGELFF
TRBJ1-6,-,TRBV6-5,-,TGTGCCAGCAGTTCGTACAATAATTCACCCCTCCACTTT,CASSSYNNSPLHF
TRBJ1-5,-,TRBV6-6,TRBD1,TGTGCCAGCAGTGCCACAGGGGGTGGCCAGCCCCAGCATTTT,CASSATGGGQPQHF
TRBJ1-1,-,TRBV7-9,-,TGTGCCAGCAGCCCCTGGACACTGAACACTGAAGCTTTCTTT,CASSPWTLNTEAFF
TRBJ1-5,-,TRBV4-3,-,TGCGCCAGCAGCCAAGATGCCGGGGAGTGGAGCAATCAGCCCCAGCATTTT,CASSQDAGEWSNQPQHF
TRBJ2-1,once,TRBV7-8,TRBD1,TGTGCCAGCAGCTTAGTTTGGACAGGGGGCGTTTTACGGGATGAGCAGTTCTTC,CASSLVWTGGVLRDEQFF
TRBJ2-5,-,TRBV10-1,-,TGCGCCAGCACCCTGGGCGGGGTAGAGACCCAGTACTTC,CASTLGGVETQYF
TRBJ1-2,many,TRBV27,TRBD1,TGTGCCAGCAGGGCGCAGGGGGACTATGGCTACACCTTC,CASRAQGDYGYTF
TRBJ1-4,-,TRBV19,-,TGTGCCAGTAGTAGAAGGACAGCAACTAATGAAAAACTGTTTTTT,CASSRRTATNEKLFF
TRBJ1-1,-,TRBV18,-,TGTGCCAGCTCACCACAGGACAGCGGGGTGAGGCTTGAAGCTTTCTTT,CASSPQDSGVRLEAFF
TRBJ2-1,-,TRBV25-1,-,TGTGCCAGCAGTAACAGGGTAGAAGAGCAGTTCTTC,CASSNRVEEQFF
TRBJ2-1,-,TRBV10-3,-,TGTGCCATCAGTGGGGGGACAAACAATGAGCAGTTCTTC,CAISGGTNNEQFF
TRBJ2-1,once,TRBV27,TRBD2,TGTGCCAGCGTACCTCGACTAGCGGACAACAATGAGCAGTTCTTC,CASVPRLADNNEQFF
TRBJ2-1,-,TRBV18,-,TGTGCCAGCTCACCACCCGACAGACGTTTGGCCTACAATGAGCAGTTCTTC,CASSPPDRRLAYNEQFF
TRBJ2-1,-,TRBV30,-,TGTGCCTGGAGTGTACTAGAGCGGGCTTTCATTGAAGTGCAGTTCTTC,CAWSVLERAFIEVQFF
TRBJ1-5,-,TRBV7-2,-,TGTGCCAGCAGCTTAGGGGCCCTCAATCAGCCCCAGCATTTT,CASSLGALNQPQHF
TRBJ2-2,-,TRBV9,TRBD1,TGTGCCAGCAGCGTTCGGACAGGGGGCGCATCCGGGGAGCTGTTTTTT,CASSVRTGGASGELFF
TRBJ1-2,-,TRBV3-1/TRBV3-2,-,TGTGCCAGCAGCCAAGATCTCGAGGAGGGCTATGGCTACACCTTC,CASSQDLEEGYGYTF
TRBJ1-5,once,TRBV15,-,TGTGCCACCAGCAAACGGACAGCGAGCAATCAGCCCCAGCATTTT,CATSKRTASNQPQHF
TRBJ1-2,few,TRBV27,-,TGTGCCAGCAGTCCCTCAAACGGGGGCTACACCTTC,CASSPSNGGYTF
TRBJ1-3,-,TRBV7-9,-,TGTGCCAGCAGCCGCCCCAGGCCCTCTGGAAACACCATATATTTT,CASSRPRPSGNTIYF
TRBJ2-2,-,TRBV5-1,-,TGCGCCAGCAGCTTAACGGGGGCGAACACCGGGGAGCTGTTTTTT,CASSLTGANTGELFF
TRBJ2-7,-,TRBV12-3/TRBV12-4,-,TGTGCCAGCAGTTTGAATAGCCGGCAGTACTTC,CASSLNSRQYF
TRBJ1-5,-,TRBV6-6,TRBD1,TGTGCCAGCAGTTGGGGACAGCTAAATCAGCCCCAGCATTTT,CASSWGQLNQPQHF
TRBJ1-2,-,TRBV29-1,-,TGCAGCGCCCACCAGGTGAACTATGGCTACACCTTC,CSAHQVNYGYTF
TRBJ2-1,-,TRBV5-6,TRBD1,TGTGCCAGCAGCTGGGGGACAGGGAGCTCCTACAATGAGCAGTTCTTC,CASSWGTGSSYNEQFF
TRBJ2-2,-,TRBV29-1,TRBD1,TGCAGCGTTGGTTTTACAGGGGACACCGGGGAGCTGTTTTTT,CSVGFTGDTGELFF
TRBJ2-2,-,TRBV24-1,-,TGTGCCACCAGTGATTTCGCGGTAAACACCGGGGAGCTGTTTTTT,CATSDFAVNTGELFF
TRBJ2-1,once,TRBV12-3/TRBV12-4,-,TGTGCCAGCAGTTTAGGGACAAGCAATGAGCAGTTCTTC,CASSLGTSNEQFF
TRBJ1-1,once,TRBV7-9,-,TGTGCCAGCAGCTTAGTTTACACAGGCCAAATGAACACTGAAGCTTTCTTT,CASSLVYTGQMNTEAFF
TRBJ2-1,-,TRBV20-1,TRBD2,TGCAGTGCTAGTGTGGGGGCAGGCGGGAGGGGGTACAATGAGCAGTTCTTC,CSASVGAGGRGYNEQFF
TRBJ1-5,-,TRBV11-2,-,TGTGCCAGCAGCTTAGGATCTGGGAGAGGTGGCAATCAGCCCCAGCATTTT,CASSLGSGRGGNQPQHF
TRBJ1-6,-,TRBV4-1,TRBD1,TGCGCCAGCAGCCAAGATTTGGGACAGGGCAATTCACCCCTCCACTTT,CASSQDLGQGNSPLHF
TRBJ2-5,-,TRBV28,TRBD2,TGTGCCAGCAGTTTAGGGAGGCTCGGGGGGGAGACCCAGTACTTC,CASSLGRLGGETQYF
TRBJ2-3,-,TRBV19,TRBD2,TGTGCCAGTAGTATTTTAGCGGGAGCGGTGGATACGCAGTATTTT,CASSILAGAVDTQYF
TRBJ1-1,-,TRBV10-3,-,TGTGCCATCAGGAAGACGGGCACTGAAGCTTTCTTT,CAIRKTGTEAFF
TRBJ2-3,once,TRBV10-1,-,TGCGCCAGCAGTGAGGCAGGAGGGCTTCAGTATTTT,CASSEAGGLQYF
TRBJ2-7,many,TRBV6-5,TRBD2,TGTGCCAGCGCGCGGGGAGGGGTTTCCGAGCAGTACTTC,CASARGGVSEQYF
TRBJ1-2,-,TRBV29-1,-,TGCAGCGGGGGCAGCTATTATGGCTACACCTTC,CSGGSYYGYTF
TRBJ2-7,-,TRBV13,TRBD2,TGTGCCAGCAGCCGGTCAGGGACTAGGGACTCCTACGAGCAGTACTTC,CASSRSGTRDSYEQYF
TRBJ2-7,-,TRBV28,TRBD1,TGTGCCAGCAGCCCAGGGACAGGGGGCCACGAGCAGTACTTC,CASSPGTGGHEQYF
TRBJ1-2,-,TRBV27,-,TGTGCCAGCAGTTTAGGGCAGGGTGGCTATGGCTACACCTTC,CASSLGQGGYGYTF